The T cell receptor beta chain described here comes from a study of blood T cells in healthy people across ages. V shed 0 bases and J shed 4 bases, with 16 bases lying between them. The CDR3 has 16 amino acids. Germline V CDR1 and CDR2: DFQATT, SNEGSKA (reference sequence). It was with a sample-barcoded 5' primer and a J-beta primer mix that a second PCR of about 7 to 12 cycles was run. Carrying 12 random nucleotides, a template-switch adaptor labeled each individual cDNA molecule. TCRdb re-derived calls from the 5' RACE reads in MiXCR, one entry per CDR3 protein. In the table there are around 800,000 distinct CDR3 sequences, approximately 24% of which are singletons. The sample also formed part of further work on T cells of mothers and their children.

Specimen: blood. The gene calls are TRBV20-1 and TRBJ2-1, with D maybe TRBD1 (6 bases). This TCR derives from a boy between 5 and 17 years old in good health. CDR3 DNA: TGCAGTGCTAGAGATCCGCCAGGGGCAAAATACAATGAGCAGTTCTTC. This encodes CSARDPPGAKYNEQFF.